This T cell receptor beta chain was sequenced in a study of CD8+CD57+ T cells in acquired aplastic anemia. Per germline, CDR1 MNHNS and CDR2 SASEGT. The CDR3 contains 16 residues. Trimming stripped 1 base from V and 1 base from J, with 14 bases between. This clonotype has more than one count but fewer than ten. Genomic DNA, serving as template, underwent TCR beta VDJ and CDR3 profiling. TCRdb re-analysed the reads in MiXCR, keeping a single row per CDR3 protein. The sample has 75,000 to 90,000 distinct CDR3 sequences, 40% to 55% seen once. This chain uses TRBV6-1 with TRBJ2-7, with D possibly matching TRBD2 (6 bases). Material: sorted CD4+, CD8+, or CD8+CD57+ T cells (not recorded which) from PBMCs. This TCR came from a human donor in good health, serving as a control. CDR3 region: CASSEEATSLSYEQYF. The CDR3, as DNA: TGTGCCAGCAGTGAAGAAGCAACTAGCTTATCCTACGAGCAGTACTTC.